Listed below are T cell receptor beta chains from one sample, sequenced in a study of blood T cell repertoires in COVID-19. Repertoires were generated with immunoSEQ multiplex PCR, while TCRdb's copy carries only in-frame clones and drops some. Altogether fewer than 300,000 clones are present, 88% being singletons, with the ten largest covering around 0.91%. Input material: peripheral blood. These receptors were collected from a woman aged 40 to 49 who had recovered from COVID-19. Each CDR3 is given with its conserved first and last residue. The D gene is left open where the match is weak. Clone size is not always given. Where it is, it says once, few, many or a class for expanded clones.

TRBJ2-4 | . | . | TRBV5-6 | TGTGCCAGCAGCTTGGCCGGAGGGGGCCTAAACATTCAGTACTTC | CASSLAGGGLNIQYF
TRBJ1-1 | . | . | TRBV5-6 | TGTGCCAGCAGCCCCCCCCATCTGAACACTGAAGCTTTCTTT | CASSPPHLNTEAFF
TRBJ1-1 | once | . | TRBV6-1 | TGTGCCAGCCGAGGGGGACCTAACACTGAAGCTTTCTTT | CASRGGPNTEAFF
TRBJ1-1 | few | . | TRBV2 | TGTGCCAGCAGTCCGAGTGGGCTGAACACTGAAGCTTTCTTT | CASSPSGLNTEAFF
TRBJ2-6 | once | . | TRBV19 | TGTGCCAGTAGCCAACAGGGCCACTCTGGGGCCAACGTCCTGACTTTC | CASSQQGHSGANVLTF
TRBJ1-1 | . | . | TRBV15 | TGTGCCACCAGCAAAGGACCGGGGGGTGGCAGCATGAACACTGAAGCTTTCTTT | CATSKGPGGGSMNTEAFF
TRBJ2-1 | . | TRBD2 | TRBV7-8 | TGTGCCAGCAGCCGGACTAGCGGGAGGGCCGGGGACAATGAGCAGTTCTTC | CASSRTSGRAGDNEQFF
TRBJ2-3 | few | TRBD2 | TRBV7-6 | TGTGCCAGCAGCACCACTCCGGGACTAGCGGGAGTTGATACGCAGTATTTT | CASSTTPGLAGVDTQYF
TRBJ2-1 | . | TRBD2 | TRBV27 | TGTGCCAGCAGTTTGGAACTAGCGGGAGGGCACCACAATGAGCAGTTCTTC | CASSLELAGGHHNEQFF
TRBJ2-1 | . | TRBD2 | TRBV29-1 | TGCAGCGTTGACGGGGGGACTGACAACCGAGTCGGTTACAATGAGCAGTTCTTC | CSVDGGTDNRVGYNEQFF
TRBJ1-1 | once | . | TRBV6-2/TRBV6-3 | TGTGCCAGCAGCCAAACTAACACTGAAGCTTTCTTT | CASSQTNTEAFF
TRBJ1-1 | once | TRBD1 | TRBV19 | TGTGCCAGTAGTATGGACAGGGTGACTGAAGCTTTCTTT | CASSMDRVTEAFF
TRBJ2-7 | . | TRBD2 | TRBV12-5 | TGCGCGGGGGGTCGGCCCGCAACCTACGAGCAGTACTTC | CAGGRPATYEQYF
TRBJ1-2 | . | TRBD1 | TRBV11-3 | TGTGCCAGCAGCTCGGACAGGTCGGGCTATGGCTACACCTTC | CASSSDRSGYGYTF
TRBJ1-3 | . | . | TRBV24-1 | TGTGCCACCAGTGCTGGGAGTGACCCCTCTGGAAACACCATATATTTT | CATSAGSDPSGNTIYF
TRBJ2-2 | . | TRBD2 | TRBV15 | TGTGCCACCAGCAGAGATGTGGGAGGGTTTCTCGGGGAGCTGTTTTTT | CATSRDVGGFLGELFF
TRBJ2-1 | . | TRBD2 | TRBV28 | TGTGCCAGCAGGCCTAGCGGGAGAGGGAATGAGCAGTTCTTC | CASRPSGRGNEQFF
TRBJ1-2 | . | . | TRBV5-4 | TGTGCCAGCAGCTTAATCCCCGGGAGCTATGGCTACACCTTC | CASSLIPGSYGYTF
TRBJ1-1 | once | . | TRBV30 | TGTGCCTGGAGTTTAAGGCGACACCCGAGCACTGAAGCTTTCTTT | CAWSLRRHPSTEAFF
TRBJ2-5 | . | . | TRBV7-2 | TGTGCCAGCAGCTTAAATTGGGTCCGGGGGACCCAGTACTTC | CASSLNWVRGTQYF
TRBJ1-1 | . | . | TRBV9 | TGTGCCAGCGGGGCCCCCCGGACGGTGAACACTGAAGCTTTCTTT | CASGAPRTVNTEAFF
TRBJ2-4 | . | TRBD2 | TRBV15 | TGTGCCACCAGGAGGACTAGCGGGAGTGGGGCCAAAAACATTCAGTACTTC | CATRRTSGSGAKNIQYF
TRBJ2-7 | . | . | TRBV27 | TGTGCCAGCAGTCTTACAGGCCTCCCCTCCTACGAGCAGTACTTC | CASSLTGLPSYEQYF
TRBJ1-5 | . | . | TRBV30 | TGTGCCTGGAGTACGACAGCCAGGCAGCCCCAGCATTTT | CAWSTTARQPQHF
TRBJ2-1 | . | TRBD1 | TRBV11-2 | TGTGCCAGCAGCTTACCCCGGACAGGGCCGTACAATGAGCAGTTCTTC | CASSLPRTGPYNEQFF
TRBJ2-7 | few | . | TRBV7-9 | TGTGCCAGCAGCTTTAGCGGACCCTACGAGCAGTACTTC | CASSFSGPYEQYF
TRBJ1-4 | few | TRBD1 | TRBV2 | TGTGCCAGCAGGGACAGGTCTAATGAAAAACTGTTTTTT | CASRDRSNEKLFF
TRBJ2-7 | . | . | TRBV27 | TGTGCCAGCAGCCTAGGAGGGTACGAGCAGTACTTC | CASSLGGYEQYF
TRBJ1-3 | . | TRBD1 | TRBV5-1 | TGCGCCAGCAGCTTCGAGGGACAGGGGGCGGGAAACACCATATATTTT | CASSFEGQGAGNTIYF
TRBJ1-1 | . | . | TRBV2 | TGTGCCAGCAGTGGCGAGGTGGCGGCTTTCTTT | CASSGEVAAFF
TRBJ1-1 | . | . | TRBV5-5 | TGTGCCAGCAGCCCCCTGTGGCGGAGAGTGGGAGCTTTCTTT | CASSPLWRRVGAFF
TRBJ1-4 | . | TRBD1 | TRBV5-6 | TGTGCCAGCAGCCCCAGGGGGCGGTGGGAAAAACTGTTTTTT | CASSPRGRWEKLFF
TRBJ1-2 | . | TRBD1 | TRBV19 | TGTGCCGGACACCCTAGGGCAGGGGGCGGCTACACCTTC | CAGHPRAGGGYTF
TRBJ2-1 | . | TRBD2 | TRBV4-3 | TGCGCCAGCAGCCAAGAATTAGCGGGAGGGTTCCATGAGCAGTTCTTC | CASSQELAGGFHEQFF
TRBJ2-3 | . | . | TRBV7-2 | TGTGCCAGCAGCCTCGCCGGGTCCGGCACAGATACGCAGTATTTT | CASSLAGSGTDTQYF
TRBJ2-7 | . | . | TRBV27 | TGTGCCAGCAGCCTCATCGAGGGCTACGAGCAGTACTTC | CASSLIEGYEQYF
TRBJ1-2 | . | . | TRBV21-1 | TGTGCCAGCAGGGGGCGGCGGGAGCTCTATGGCTACACCTTC | CASRGRRELYGYTF
TRBJ1-1 | . | . | TRBV9 | TGTGCCAGCAGCGTAGTGGCGGCGAACACTGAAGCTTTCTTT | CASSVVAANTEAFF
TRBJ2-2 | . | . | TRBV5-1 | TGCGCCAGCAGCCCAGACTACAACACCGGGGAGCTGTTTTTT | CASSPDYNTGELFF
TRBJ1-2 | . | . | TRBV30 | TGTGCCTGGAGGGCCACAGTGGGGCACACCTTC | CAWRATVGHTF
TRBJ1-1 | once | . | TRBV30 | TGTGCCTGGAGTACCCCCAGGCCCGTTATGAACACTGAAGCTTTCTTT | CAWSTPRPVMNTEAFF
TRBJ2-1 | . | TRBD2 | TRBV3-1/TRBV3-2 | TGTGCCAGCAGCCCGAGCGGGAGGCCCTACAATGAGCAGTTCTTC | CASSPSGRPYNEQFF
TRBJ1-1 | . | TRBD1 | TRBV30 | TGTGCCTGGAGCGGCCCAGGGGGGACTGAAGCTTTCTTT | CAWSGPGGTEAFF